Detailed here is one T cell receptor (beta chain). As yet, its antigen is unknown. The CDR3 runs to 16 residues. The germline CDR1 and CDR2 sequences are KGHSY and FQNENV. The ends lost 0 bases at V and 6 bases at J; junction bases unmatched: 5. This sample is drawn from a study of cytomegalovirus exposure and HLA in healthy donors. The repertoire was sequenced with immunoSEQ multiplex PCR; TCRdb's copy has only in-frame clones and lacks some. The data contain about 130,000 clones, approximately 92% of them seen just once; the ten biggest clones take up about 10%. Regarding the study as a whole: Cytomegalovirus status, reportedly, was diagnosed with high specificity and sensitivity by the classifier. First-cohort TCR clusters were later found to tend to co-occur in the 120 or so validation repertoires. The dataset shows that most TCR sequences were rare, while some public TCRs occurred in many donors.

The sample comprised PBMCs. This chain connects TRBV16 to TRBJ1-6; 7 bases match TRBD1. The sequence was obtained from a woman younger than 30 in good health and CMV-seropositive. The CDR3 sequence: CASSQSRDSFNSPLHF. CDR3 nucleotide sequence: TGTGCCAGCAGCCAATCGAGGGACAGCTTTAATTCACCCCTCCACTTT.